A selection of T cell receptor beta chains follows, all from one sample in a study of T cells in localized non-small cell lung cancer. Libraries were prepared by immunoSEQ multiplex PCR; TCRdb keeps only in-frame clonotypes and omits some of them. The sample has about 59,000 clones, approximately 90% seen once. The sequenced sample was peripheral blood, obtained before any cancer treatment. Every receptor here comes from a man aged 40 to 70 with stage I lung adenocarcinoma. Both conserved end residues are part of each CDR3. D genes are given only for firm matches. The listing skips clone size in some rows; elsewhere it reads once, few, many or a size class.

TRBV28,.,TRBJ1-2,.,CASWVSFSGYTF,TGTGCCAGCTGGGTCTCGTTTAGCGGCTACACCTTC
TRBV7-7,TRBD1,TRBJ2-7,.,CASSLIVGQVPYEQYF,TGTGCTAGCAGCTTAATAGTGGGACAGGTGCCCTACGAGCAGTACTTC
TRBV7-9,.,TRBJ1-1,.,CASSPPGAQTEAFF,TGTGCCAGCAGCCCCCCGGGGGCTCAGACTGAAGCTTTCTTT
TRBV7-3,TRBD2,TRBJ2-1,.,CASSLRGSGSLYNEQFF,TGTGCCAGCAGCTTAAGGGGGAGCGGGAGCCTTTACAATGAGCAGTTCTTC
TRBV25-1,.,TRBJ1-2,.,CASSDYREYGYTF,TGTGCCAGCAGTGACTACAGGGAGTATGGCTACACCTTC
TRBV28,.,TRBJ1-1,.,CASSSPGGVTEAFF,TGTGCCAGCAGCTCACCAGGAGGGGTCACTGAAGCTTTCTTT
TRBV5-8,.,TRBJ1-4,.,CASSLGQGVDEKLFF,TGTGCCAGCAGCTTGGGTCAGGGAGTAGATGAAAAACTGTTTTTT
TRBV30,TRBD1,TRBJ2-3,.,CAWTTGTGGADTQYF,TGTGCCTGGACTACCGGGACAGGCGGCGCAGATACGCAGTATTTT
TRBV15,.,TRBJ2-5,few,CATSRDLGVGSETQYF,TGTGCCACCAGCAGAGACTTGGGGGTAGGGTCGGAGACCCAGTACTTC
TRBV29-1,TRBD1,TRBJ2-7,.,CSVRTGGGYEQYF,TGCAGCGTCAGGACAGGGGGAGGCTACGAGCAGTACTTC
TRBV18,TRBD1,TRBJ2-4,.,CASSPPGTGGSGAKNIQYF,TGTGCCAGCTCACCACCCGGGACAGGGGGCTCAGGAGCCAAAAACATTCAGTACTTC